Presented here are 22 T cell receptor beta chains from one specimen sequenced in a study of siplizumab effects on memory and regulatory T cells. Generated by immunoSEQ multiplex PCR, the TCRdb table keeps only in-frame clones and is missing some. This sample yields 70,000 to 95,000 clones, of which 80% to 95% are seen a single time; 6.5% belongs to the top ten. The material sequenced was CD8+ T cells sorted from blood. Receptors originate from a human donor in good health.

This clone was detected once. The chain is built from TRBV10-1 and TRBJ2-2; TRBD1 aligns across 10 bases. Trimming at V came to 6 bases and at J to 3 bases, leaving 1 base not matched to a gene. The CDR3 length is 14 residues. From germline, CDR1 is WNHNN and CDR2 SYGVQD (reference sequence). CDR3 sequence (DNA): TGCGCCAGCAGAGGGACAGGGGACACCGGGGAGCTGTTTTTT. Amino acid sequence: CASRGTGDTGELFF.

This clone has just one count. V usage is TRBV6-5 and J usage is TRBJ2-1, with 9 bases matching TRBD1. The CDR3 consists of 15 residues. CDR1 and CDR2 (germline): MNHEY, SVGAGI. V trimming: 2 bases; J trimming: 8 bases; junction bases outside the gene matches: 7. The CDR3 DNA reads TGTGCCAGCAGTTACAAGGGACAGGGTGATTATGAGCAGTTCTTC. Protein product: CASSYKGQGDYEQFF.

This chain joins TRBV2 and TRBJ1-4; D gene uncertain. CDR3 length equals 14 residues. Looked up from germline, CDR1 is SNHLY and CDR2 is FYNNEI. V lost 5 bases to trimming and J lost 3 bases, with 10 bases between them. The CDR3 sequence is CASSPEAANEKLFF. The CDR3 region has the DNA TGTGCCAGCAGTCCGGAGGCGGCTAATGAAAAACTGTTTTTT.

The chain recombines TRBV5-1 with TRBJ2-4; TRBD2 agrees at 8 bases. This CDR3 is 17 amino acids long. CDR1 and CDR2 (germline): SGHRS, YFSETQ. V shed 4 bases, J shed 2 bases, and the junction held 11 bases outside the gene matches. CDR3 amino acids: CASSPGTRGEPKNIQYF. The CDR3 DNA is TGCGCCAGCAGCCCCGGGACTAGGGGAGAGCCCAAAAACATTCAGTACTTC.

This chain links TRBV13 with TRBJ1-1, with a tentative D call TRBD1 (5 bases). This CDR3 contains 12 residues. Trimming left V 4 bases short and J 8 bases short, with 11 bases between. CDR1 is PRHDT, CDR2 FYEKMQ, per germline (reference sequence). CDR3 coding DNA: TGTGCCAGCAGCTCCCCCCCAGGGGAAGCTTTCTTT. This sequence encodes CASSSPPGEAFF.

The rearrangement links TRBV4-2 to TRBJ2-3, with TRBD1 as a possible D gene (5 bases). The V gene lost 1 base and the J gene lost 3 bases, with 20 bases spanning the gap. CDR1 LGHNA and CDR2 YNFKEQ come from the germline V gene. The CDR3 extends over 18 amino acids. This CDR3 reads CASSQGGLGDSSTDTQYF. The CDR3 nucleotides read TGTGCCAGCAGCCAAGGAGGATTAGGGGATTCCTCGACAGATACGCAGTATTTT.

This clone has only a few counts. The chain has TRBV19 and TRBJ1-2; D unresolved. V lost 5 bases and J 7 bases, leaving 11 bases between the germline ends. The CDR3 is 12 residues long. The V gene's germline CDR1 is LNHDA and CDR2 SQIVND (reference sequence). CDR3 in DNA: TGTGCCAGTAGTCACCAGGTCTCTGGCTACACCTTC. This translates into CASSHQVSGYTF.

The chain has TRBV7-9 and TRBJ2-1; 13 nucleotides agree with TRBD2. Trimming took 5 bases from V and 8 from J; bases not matched to a gene: 6. Germline V gene lookup returns CDR1 SEHNR and CDR2 FQNEAQ (reference sequence). The CDR3 extends over 15 amino acids. The chain's CDR3 is CASSAGTSGIYEQFF. CDR3 nucleotides: TGTGCCAGCAGCGCTGGGACTAGCGGGATCTATGAGCAGTTCTTC.

The rearrangement uses TRBV5-1 and TRBJ1-1; D is perhaps TRBD1 (6 bases). CDR3 length: 14 residues. Germline loops: CDR1 SGHRS, CDR2 YFSETQ. The V end was cut by 2 bases, the J end by 6 bases, with 14 bases between. DNA for the CDR3: TGCGCCAGCAGCTTCGGGGGCGAATTAGCTGAAGCTTTCTTT. It codes for CASSFGGELAEAFF.

The chain links TRBV9 to TRBJ1-1; TRBD1 agrees at 7 bases. Germline values: CDR1 SGDLS, CDR2 YYNGEE. The CDR3 extends over 15 amino acids. V lost 0 bases, J lost 2 bases, and 4 bases stayed unmatched. The CDR3 sequence is CASSVGGQINTEAFF. The CDR3 DNA reads TGTGCCAGCAGCGTAGGGGGACAGATTAACACTGAAGCTTTCTTT.

This clone was seen just once. The CDR3 region is CASSLAYREGTEAFF. Written as DNA, the CDR3 is TGCGCCAGCAGCTTGGCGTACAGGGAGGGCACTGAAGCTTTCTTT. The J gene is TRBJ1-1, the V gene TRBV5-1; maybe TRBD1 (6 bases). This CDR3 has 15 amino acids. V was trimmed by 0 bases and J by 4 bases, leaving 13 bases between them. Germline V CDR1 and CDR2: SGHRS, YFSETQ. The full variable domain, rest sourced from reference TRBV5-1 and TRBJ1-1, is KAGVTQTPRYLIKTRGQQVTLSCSPISGHRSVSWYQQTPGQGLQFLFEYFSETQRNKGNFPGRFSGRQFSNSRSEMNVSTLELGDSALYLCASSLAYREGTEAFFGQGTRLTVV.

The chain employs TRBV2 and TRBJ2-5; D is unresolved. Germline V lookup: CDR1 SNHLY, CDR2 FYNNEI. Trimming removed 4 bases at V and 4 bases at J, with 10 bases between. The CDR3 is 13 amino acids. In DNA form, the CDR3 reads TGTGCCAGCAGTGGACTCGGCCCAGAGACCCAGTACTTC. Translating gives CASSGLGPETQYF. The whole variable domain, remainder taken from reference TRBV2 and TRBJ2-5, is EPEVTQTPSHQVTQMGQEVILRCVPISNHLYFYWYRQILGQKVEFLVSFYNNEISEKSEIFDDQFSVERPDGSNFTLKIRSTKLEDSAMYFCASSGLGPETQYFGPGTRLLVL.

This clone was picked up one time. This chain connects TRBV5-6 to TRBJ2-1; TRBD1 aligns across 12 bases. Losses at the gene ends were 7 bases for V and 6 bases for J; bases not matched to a gene: 8. Germline V CDR1 and CDR2: SGHDT, YYEEEE. This CDR3 comprises 15 residues. DNA of the CDR3: TGTGCCAGCCTCCGGAGGGACAGGGGGCTCAATGAGCAGTTCTTC. This sequence encodes CASLRRDRGLNEQFF.

This chain links TRBV9 with TRBJ1-1; TRBD1 is a possible D gene (5 bases). The germline gives CDR1 SGDLS, CDR2 YYNGEE. The CDR3 is 13 residues long. Trimming removed 2 bases from V and 3 bases from J, with 8 bases in between. The CDR3 sequence is CASSVGGYTEAFF. As DNA, the CDR3 is TGTGCCAGCAGCGTGGGGGGGTACACTGAAGCTTTCTTT.

CDR3 protein: CASSDGPAATEAFF. The CDR3 DNA follows: TGTGCCAGCAGCGATGGCCCGGCGGCTACTGAAGCTTTCTTT. This sequence joins TRBV6-1 and TRBJ1-1; D is undetermined. CDR1 is MNHNS and CDR2 is SASEGT in the germline V gene. The V gene lost 6 bases and the J gene lost 5 bases, with 16 bases spanning the gap. The CDR3 totals 14 residues.

The chain uses TRBV30 and TRBJ1-3; unclear D gene. This CDR3 has 14 amino acids. Germline CDR1 and CDR2: GTSNPN and SVGIG (reference sequence). Trimming took 0 bases from V and 4 from J, leaving 10 bases between them. CDR3 bases: TGTGCCTGGAGTGTACCCCGATCGGGAAACACCATATATTTT. Translation gives CAWSVPRSGNTIYF. Full variable domain (remainder filled in from reference TRBV30 and TRBJ1-3): SQTIHQWPATLVQPVGSPLSLECTVEGTSNPNLYWYRQAAGRGLQLLFYSVGIGQISSEVPQNLSASRPQDRQFILSSKKLLLSDSGFYLCAWSVPRSGNTIYFGEGSWLTVV.

The chain couples TRBV30 to TRBJ1-5; the D gene is possibly TRBD1 (6 bases). The CDR3 has 14 amino acids. Germline V gives CDR1 GTSNPN, CDR2 SVGIG (reference sequence). V dropped 2 bases and J dropped 3 bases, with 11 bases sitting between them. In DNA form, the CDR3 reads TGTGCCTGGAGTCTTCAGGGGTACAATCAGCCCCAGCATTTT. The encoded protein is CAWSLQGYNQPQHF.

This chain connects TRBV27 to TRBJ1-3, with D tentatively TRBD1 (5 bases). The CDR3 has 16 residues. The V and J ends lost 0 bases and 3 bases respectively, with 12 bases between them. CDR1 and CDR2 (germline): MNHEY, SMNVEV (reference sequence). This CDR3 is CASSLSGGVGGNTIYF. CDR3 in DNA: TGTGCCAGCAGTTTATCGGGAGGGGTTGGTGGAAACACCATATATTTT.

CDR3 loop: CAWRGTSGDTGELFF. The CDR3 nucleotides read TGTGCCTGGCGCGGGACTAGCGGGGACACCGGGGAGCTGTTTTTT. V is TRBV30 and J is TRBJ2-2; 13 nucleotides line up with TRBD2. The CDR3 consists of 15 residues. CDR1 GTSNPN and CDR2 SVGIG come from the germline V gene (reference sequence). Losses at the gene ends were 5 bases for V and 3 bases for J; bases not matched to a gene: 3.

The V call is TRBV30, the J call TRBJ2-7; TRBD2 aligns across 7 bases. This CDR3 is 15 amino acids long. Germline CDR1 reads GTSNPN; CDR2 reads SVGIG (reference sequence). V lost 3 bases, J lost 3 bases, and 11 bases stayed unmatched. This CDR3 is CAWRGGPSNVYEQYF. CDR3 bases: TGTGCCTGGAGGGGAGGGCCTAGTAATGTCTACGAGCAGTACTTC. Variable domain in full (rest from reference TRBV30 and TRBJ2-7): SQTIHQWPATLVQPVGSPLSLECTVEGTSNPNLYWYRQAAGRGLQLLFYSVGIGQISSEVPQNLSASRPQDRQFILSSKKLLLSDSGFYLCAWRGGPSNVYEQYFGPGTRLTVT.

This sequence joins TRBV11-2 and TRBJ1-1; the D gene is possibly TRBD1 (5 bases). The CDR3 loop spans 12 amino acids. Trimming pared 5 bases from V and 7 bases from J, leaving 11 bases between. Germline V lookup: CDR1 SGHAT, CDR2 FQNNGV. As DNA, the CDR3 is TGTGCCAGCAGCCCGGGACGCATTGAAGCTTTCTTT. Encoded protein: CASSPGRIEAFF.

The V and J genes are TRBV19 and TRBJ1-2; possible D gene TRBD1, 5 bases. Germline CDR1 reads LNHDA; CDR2 reads SQIVND (reference sequence). The CDR3 sequence is 14 residues long. Trimming removed 3 bases at V and 4 bases at J, with 12 bases between. The CDR3 coding sequence is TGTGCCAGTAGTATTCGGGGACTGCTCTATGGCTACACCTTC. This translates into CASSIRGLLYGYTF.